The source of this TCR beta chain is a study of T-cell reconstitution after alpha-beta-depleted transplantation in children. A TCRbeta library incorporating unique molecular identifiers was prepared. TCRdb re-called the PCR reads with MiXCR, one entry per CDR3 protein. The data show around 380,000 distinct CDR3 sequences, 11% seen once. The material sequenced was PBMCs from the stem cell graft donor, taken from the stem cell graft. This clonotype was sampled from a human donor who donated a stem cell graft to a child with acute myeloid leukemia.

The chain's CDR3 is CSASGTSGRGEQFF. CDR3 nucleotides: TGCAGTGCTTCTGGGACTAGCGGGAGGGGTGAGCAGTTCTTC. V and J are TRBV20-1 and TRBJ2-1; TRBD2 matches 16 bases. V lost 5 bases and J lost 9; bases outside the gene matches: 4. Germline-derived CDR1 and CDR2 are DFQATT and SNEGSKA (reference sequence). This CDR3 comprises 14 residues.